This T cell receptor beta chain appears in the sequencing data of a study of CD8 T cell repertoires and HIV-1 epitope variants. Study summary: Twenty-five autologous and known Gag and Nef epitope variant peptides each stimulated T cells separately. Controls were a CMV, EBV and flu peptide pool, Ebola AY9 negative control, and no-peptide well. Enriched T cells were co-cultured with equal numbers of autologous T cell-negative antigen-presenting cells.

Study-wide results and limits: Eight to ten TCR beta clonotypes were antigen-specific, six apparently recognizing autologous or escape variants.

Germline CDR1 is SGHNT and CDR2 is YYREEE (reference sequence). V dropped 3 bases and J dropped 5 bases, with 14 bases sitting between them. There are 15 residues in the CDR3. Notes on this clone: Its specificity is unknown.

Generated by immunoSEQ multiplex PCR, the TCRdb table keeps only in-frame clones and is missing some. The sample records a few thousand clones, 65% to 70% being singletons. The origin of this receptor is a male donor with HIV. The sequenced sample consisted of cultured CD8+ T cells derived from PBMCs. The J gene is TRBJ1-4, the V gene TRBV5-4; no definite D call. The CDR3 protein is CASSSLQDRNEKLFF. The CDR3 DNA reads as TGTGCCAGCAGCTCCCTTCAGGACCGGAATGAAAAACTGTTTTTT.